This TCR beta chain was captured by sequencing in a study of blood T cell repertoires in COVID-19. Germline lookup yields CDR1 SEHNR and CDR2 FQNEAQ (reference sequence). The ends were cut back, 4 bases at V and 4 bases at J, with 14 bases in the middle. The length of the CDR3 is 15 residues. Clones were read by immunoSEQ multiplex PCR, and TCRdb kept only the in-frame ones, dropping some. Counted here are approximately 170,000 clones, 86% occurring once; the ten biggest clones make up 7%. The source of this sequence is a woman of 80 years or more in a cohort sampled during active or convalescent COVID-19. The chain recombines TRBV7-9 with TRBJ1-5; tentatively, D is TRBD1 (6 bases). Input material: peripheral blood. CDR3: CASSSSTGLNQPQHF. The CDR3 nucleotides are TGTGCCAGCAGCTCATCGACAGGACTTAATCAGCCCCAGCATTTT.